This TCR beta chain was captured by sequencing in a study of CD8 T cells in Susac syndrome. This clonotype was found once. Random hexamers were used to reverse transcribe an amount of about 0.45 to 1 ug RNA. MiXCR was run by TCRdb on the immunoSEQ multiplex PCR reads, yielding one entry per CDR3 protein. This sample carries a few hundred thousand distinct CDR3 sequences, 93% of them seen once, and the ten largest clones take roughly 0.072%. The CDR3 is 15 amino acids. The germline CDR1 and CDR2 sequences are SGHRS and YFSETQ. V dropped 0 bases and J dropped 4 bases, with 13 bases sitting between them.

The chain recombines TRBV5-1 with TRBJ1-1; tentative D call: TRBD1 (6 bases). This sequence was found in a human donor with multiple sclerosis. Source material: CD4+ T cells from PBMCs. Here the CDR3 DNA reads TGCGCCAGCAGCTTGGTCTACAGGGAGGGCACTGAAGCTTTCTTT. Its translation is CASSLVYREGTEAFF.